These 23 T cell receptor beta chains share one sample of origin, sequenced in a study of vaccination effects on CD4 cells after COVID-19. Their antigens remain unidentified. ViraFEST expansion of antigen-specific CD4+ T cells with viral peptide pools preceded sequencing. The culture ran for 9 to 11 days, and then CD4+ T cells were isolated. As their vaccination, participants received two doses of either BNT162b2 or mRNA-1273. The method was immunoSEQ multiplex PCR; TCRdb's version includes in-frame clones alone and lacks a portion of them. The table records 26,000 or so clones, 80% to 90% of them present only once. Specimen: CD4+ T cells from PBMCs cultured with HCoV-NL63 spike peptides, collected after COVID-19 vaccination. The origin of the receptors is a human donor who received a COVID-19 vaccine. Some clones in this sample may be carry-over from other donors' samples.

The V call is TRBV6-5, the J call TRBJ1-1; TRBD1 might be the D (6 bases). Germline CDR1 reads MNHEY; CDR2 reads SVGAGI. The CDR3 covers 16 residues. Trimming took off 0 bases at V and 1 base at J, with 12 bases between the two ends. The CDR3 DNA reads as TGTGCCAGCAGTTACTCCTGGGGGGCCGGGAACACTGAAGCTTTCTTT. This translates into CASSYSWGAGNTEAFF.

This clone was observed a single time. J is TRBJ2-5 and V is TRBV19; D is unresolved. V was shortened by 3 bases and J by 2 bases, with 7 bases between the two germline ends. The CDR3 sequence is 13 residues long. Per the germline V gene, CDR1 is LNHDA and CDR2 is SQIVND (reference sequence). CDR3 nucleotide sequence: TGTGCCAGTAGTATGTCAGAACAAGAGACCCAGTACTTC. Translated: CASSMSEQETQYF.

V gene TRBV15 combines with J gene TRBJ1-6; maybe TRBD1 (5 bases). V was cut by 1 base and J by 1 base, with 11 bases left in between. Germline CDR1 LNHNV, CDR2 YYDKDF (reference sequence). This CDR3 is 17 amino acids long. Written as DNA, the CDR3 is TGTGCCACCAGCAGAGTAGGAGGGGTGTCCTATAATTCACCCCTCCACTTT. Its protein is CATSRVGGVSYNSPLHF.

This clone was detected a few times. The CDR3 spells CASSPQGINNSPLHF. In DNA form, the CDR3 reads TGTGCCAGCAGTCCACAGGGGATCAATAATTCACCCCTCCACTTT. The chain joins TRBV6-2 or TRBV6-3 to TRBJ1-6, with 7 bases identical to TRBD1. Germline V CDR1 and CDR2: MNHEY, SVGEGT. The CDR3 runs to 15 residues. V lost 5 bases and J lost 5; bases outside the gene matches: 6.

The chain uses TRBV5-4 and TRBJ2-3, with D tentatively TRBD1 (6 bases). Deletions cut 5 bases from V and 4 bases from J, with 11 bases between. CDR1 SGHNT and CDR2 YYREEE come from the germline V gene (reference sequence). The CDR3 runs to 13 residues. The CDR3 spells CASSGQLSDTQYF. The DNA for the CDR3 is TGTGCCAGCAGTGGACAGCTTTCAGATACGCAGTATTTT.

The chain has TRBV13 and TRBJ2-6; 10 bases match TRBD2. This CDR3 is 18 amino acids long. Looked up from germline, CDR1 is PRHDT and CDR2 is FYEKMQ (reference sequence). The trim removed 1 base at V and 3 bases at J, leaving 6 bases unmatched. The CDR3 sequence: CASSLVAGGADGANVLTF. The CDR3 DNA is TGTGCCAGCAGCTTAGTAGCGGGGGGCGCGGATGGGGCCAACGTCCTGACTTTC.

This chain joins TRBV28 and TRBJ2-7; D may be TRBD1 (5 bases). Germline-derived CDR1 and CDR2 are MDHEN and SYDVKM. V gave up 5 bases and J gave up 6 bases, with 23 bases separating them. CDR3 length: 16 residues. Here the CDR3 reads CASSRTRQSARFEQYV. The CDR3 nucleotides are TGTGCCAGCAGTCGAACAAGACAGTCAGCCAGATTCGAGCAGTACGTC.

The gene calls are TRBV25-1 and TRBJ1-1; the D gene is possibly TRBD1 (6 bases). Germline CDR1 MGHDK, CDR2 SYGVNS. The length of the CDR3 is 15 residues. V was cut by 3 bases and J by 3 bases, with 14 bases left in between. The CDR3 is CASSDPSGAYTEAFF. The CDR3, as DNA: TGTGCCAGCAGTGACCCCTCAGGGGCCTACACTGAAGCTTTCTTT. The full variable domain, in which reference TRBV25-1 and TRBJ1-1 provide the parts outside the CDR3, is EADIYQTPRYLVIGTGKKITLECSQTMGHDKMYWYQQDPGMELHLIHYSYGVNSTEKGDLSSESTVSRIRTEHFPLTLESARPSHTSQYLCASSDPSGAYTEAFFGQGTRLTVV.

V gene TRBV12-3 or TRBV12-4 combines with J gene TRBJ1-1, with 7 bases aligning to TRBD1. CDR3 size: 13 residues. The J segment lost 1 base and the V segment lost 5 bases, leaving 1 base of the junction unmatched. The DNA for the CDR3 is TGTGCCAGCAGTAGGACAGGGAACACTGAAGCTTTCTTT. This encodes CASSRTGNTEAFF.

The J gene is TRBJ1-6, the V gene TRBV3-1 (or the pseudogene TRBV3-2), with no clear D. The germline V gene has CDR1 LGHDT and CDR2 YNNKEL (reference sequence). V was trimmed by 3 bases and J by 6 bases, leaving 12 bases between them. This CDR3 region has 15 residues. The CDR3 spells CASSQREISNSPLHF. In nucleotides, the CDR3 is TGTGCCAGCAGCCAGAGGGAGATCTCTAATTCACCCCTCCACTTT.

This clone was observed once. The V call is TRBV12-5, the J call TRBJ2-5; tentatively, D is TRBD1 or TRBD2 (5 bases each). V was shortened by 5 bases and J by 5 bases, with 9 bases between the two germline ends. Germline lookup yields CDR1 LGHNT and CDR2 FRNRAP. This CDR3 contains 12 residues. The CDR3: CASGVGEETQYF. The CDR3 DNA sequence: TGTGCTAGTGGTGTGGGGGAGGAGACCCAGTACTTC. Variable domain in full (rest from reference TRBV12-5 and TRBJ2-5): DARVTQTPRHKVTEMGQEVTMRCQPILGHNTVFWYRQTMMQGLELLAYFRNRAPLDDSGMPKDRFSAEMPDATLATLKIQPSEPRDSAVYFCASGVGEETQYFGPGTRLLVL.

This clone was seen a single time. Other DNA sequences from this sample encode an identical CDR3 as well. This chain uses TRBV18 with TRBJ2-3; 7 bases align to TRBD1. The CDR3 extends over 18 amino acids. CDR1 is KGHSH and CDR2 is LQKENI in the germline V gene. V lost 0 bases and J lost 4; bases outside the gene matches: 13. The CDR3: CASSPPAPRDRDSDTQYF. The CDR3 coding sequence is TGTGCCAGCTCACCACCGGCTCCTCGGGACAGAGATTCAGATACGCAGTATTTT.

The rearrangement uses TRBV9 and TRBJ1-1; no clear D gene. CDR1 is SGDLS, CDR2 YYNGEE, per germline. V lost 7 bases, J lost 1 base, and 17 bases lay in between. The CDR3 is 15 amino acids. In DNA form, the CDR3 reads TGTGCCAGCTCGGGATCGGGCACCGGGAACACTGAAGCTTTCTTT. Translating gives CASSGSGTGNTEAFF.

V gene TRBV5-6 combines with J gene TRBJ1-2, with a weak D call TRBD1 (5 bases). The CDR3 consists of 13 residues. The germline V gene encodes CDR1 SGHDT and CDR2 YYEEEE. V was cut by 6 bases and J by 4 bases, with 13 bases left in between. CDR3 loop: CASILLGAYGYTF. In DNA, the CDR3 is TGTGCCAGCATTTTGCTAGGGGCCTATGGCTACACCTTC.

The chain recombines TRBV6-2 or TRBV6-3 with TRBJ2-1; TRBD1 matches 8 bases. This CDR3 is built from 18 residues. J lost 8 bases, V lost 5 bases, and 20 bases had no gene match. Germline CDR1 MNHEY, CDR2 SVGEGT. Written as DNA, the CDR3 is TGTGCCAGCAGTAGACAGGGGTCCTATGTGGGGAAGAGGCATGAGCAGTTCTTC. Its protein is CASSRQGSYVGKRHEQFF.

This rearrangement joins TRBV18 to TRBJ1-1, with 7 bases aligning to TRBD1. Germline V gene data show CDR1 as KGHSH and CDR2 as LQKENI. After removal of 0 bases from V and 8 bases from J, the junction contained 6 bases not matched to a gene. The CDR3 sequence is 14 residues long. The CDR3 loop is CASSPPVSGQEAFF. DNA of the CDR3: TGTGCCAGCTCACCACCGGTCTCGGGACAGGAAGCTTTCTTT.

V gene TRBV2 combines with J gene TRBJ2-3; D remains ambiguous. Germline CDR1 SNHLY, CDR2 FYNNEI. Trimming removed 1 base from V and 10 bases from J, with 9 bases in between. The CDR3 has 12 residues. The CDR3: CASSEGLVAQYF. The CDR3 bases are TGTGCCAGCAGTGAAGGCCTAGTCGCGCAGTATTTT.

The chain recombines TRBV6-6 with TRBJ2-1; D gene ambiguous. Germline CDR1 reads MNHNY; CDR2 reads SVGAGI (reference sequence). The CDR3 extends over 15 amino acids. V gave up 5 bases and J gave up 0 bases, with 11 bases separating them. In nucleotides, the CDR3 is TGTGCCAGCAGTCCCCCAGAGAGCTCCTACAATGAGCAGTTCTTC. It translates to CASSPPESSYNEQFF.

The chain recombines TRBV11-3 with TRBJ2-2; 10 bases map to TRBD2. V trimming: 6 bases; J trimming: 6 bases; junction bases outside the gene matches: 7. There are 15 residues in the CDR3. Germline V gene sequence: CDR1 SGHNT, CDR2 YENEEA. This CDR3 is CASRLTSGVAGELFF. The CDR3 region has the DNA TGTGCCAGCAGACTTACTAGCGGGGTGGCCGGGGAGCTGTTTTTT.

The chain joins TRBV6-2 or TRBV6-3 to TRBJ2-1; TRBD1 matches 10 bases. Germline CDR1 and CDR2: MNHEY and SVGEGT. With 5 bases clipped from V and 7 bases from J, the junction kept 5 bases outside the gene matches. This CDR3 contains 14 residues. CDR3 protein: CASSRDRGLNEQFF. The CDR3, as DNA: TGTGCCAGCAGTAGAGACAGGGGGCTTAATGAGCAGTTCTTC.

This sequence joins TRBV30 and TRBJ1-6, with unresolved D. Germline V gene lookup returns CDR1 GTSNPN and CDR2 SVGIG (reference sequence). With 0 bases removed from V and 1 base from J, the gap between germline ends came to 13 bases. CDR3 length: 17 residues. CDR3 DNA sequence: TGTGCCTGGAGTGTACAGTACGGGAGGTCCTATAATTCACCCCTCCACTTT. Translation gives CAWSVQYGRSYNSPLHF.

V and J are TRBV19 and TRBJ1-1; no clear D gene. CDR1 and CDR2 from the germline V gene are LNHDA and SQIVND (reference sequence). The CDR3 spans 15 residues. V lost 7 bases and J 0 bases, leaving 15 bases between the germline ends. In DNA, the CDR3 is TGTGCCAGTATTGAAGTCGACGGACTGAACACTGAAGCTTTCTTT. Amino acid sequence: CASIEVDGLNTEAFF. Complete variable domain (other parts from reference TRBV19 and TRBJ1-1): DGGITQSPKYLFRKEGQNVTLSCEQNLNHDAMYWYRQDPGQGLRLIYYSQIVNDFQKGDIAEGYSVSREKKESFPLTVTSAQKNPTAFYLCASIEVDGLNTEAFFGQGTRLTVV.

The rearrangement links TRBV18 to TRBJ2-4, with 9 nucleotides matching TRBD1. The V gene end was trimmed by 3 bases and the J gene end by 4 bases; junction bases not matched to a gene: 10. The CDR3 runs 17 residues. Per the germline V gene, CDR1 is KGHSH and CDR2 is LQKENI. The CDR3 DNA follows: TGTGCCAGCTCACCTGGGACAGGGAGCTCCACTAAAAACATTCAGTACTTC. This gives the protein CASSPGTGSSTKNIQYF.